Following are 27 T cell receptor beta chains from one sample sequenced in a study of chemoradiotherapy in HPV16-positive cancers. Clones were sequenced by immunoSEQ multiplex PCR, and TCRdb holds only the in-frame ones, with some missing. The sample lists about 39,000 clones; more than 75% were seen once. The specimen was blood, collected from a patient who underwent chemoradiotherapy. The receptors derive from a human donor with HPV-associated anogenital cancer.

The chain carries TRBV20-1 and TRBJ2-5, with a possible D match to TRBD2 (6 bases). The CDR3 loop spans 11 amino acids. Germline V gene sequence: CDR1 DFQATT, CDR2 SNEGSKA (reference sequence). Trimming removed 3 bases from V and 4 bases from J, with 6 bases in between. In DNA form, the CDR3 reads TGCAGTGCTAGCGGGGGAGAGACCCAGTACTTC. This gives the protein CSASGGETQYF.

V usage is TRBV6-1 and J usage is TRBJ1-5; weak D call: TRBD1 (6 bases). The germline V gene encodes CDR1 MNHNS and CDR2 SASEGT. V shed 5 bases and J shed 4 bases, with 15 bases lying between them. The CDR3 covers 15 residues. CDR3 region: CASSSQGGANQPQHF. CDR3 DNA: TGTGCCAGCAGTTCACAGGGAGGGGCGAATCAGCCCCAGCATTTT.

This sequence joins TRBV11-2 and TRBJ2-7, with D perhaps matching TRBD1 or TRBD2 (5 bases each). Between the trimmed V and J ends, which lost 2 bases and 2 bases, there was a span of 19 bases. The CDR3 is 17 residues long. Germline V gives CDR1 SGHAT, CDR2 FQNNGV. The CDR3 DNA is TGTGCCAGCAGCTTACTGGGGCCGGGCCAGGGAGCCTACGAGCAGTACTTC. Protein product: CASSLLGPGQGAYEQYF.

The chain uses TRBV18 and TRBJ1-2, with D unclear. The V and J ends lost 4 bases and 4 bases respectively, with 4 bases between them. The CDR3 is made up of 11 amino acids. The V gene's germline CDR1 is KGHSH and CDR2 LQKENI. For the CDR3, the DNA is TGTGCCAGCTCACAGGGCTATGGCTACACCTTC. Residues: CASSQGYGYTF.

The J gene is TRBJ2-7, the V gene TRBV2, with D unclear. Trimming removed 3 bases at V and 1 base at J, with 7 bases between. The length of the CDR3 is 13 residues. The V gene's germline CDR1 is SNHLY and CDR2 FYNNEI. CDR3 nucleotide sequence: TGTGCCAGCAGTGAGAACGGATCCTACGAGCAGTACTTC. Its translation is CASSENGSYEQYF.

The chain carries TRBV7-2 and TRBJ1-3, with 8 nucleotides matching TRBD1. The J segment lost 0 bases and the V segment lost 4 bases, leaving 8 bases of the junction unmatched. The germline CDR1 and CDR2 sequences are SGHTA and FQGNSA. This CDR3 region has 17 residues. The CDR3 DNA sequence: TGTGCCAGCAGCTCCGTTGGGGACAGGTACTCTGGAAACACCATATATTTT. It codes for CASSSVGDRYSGNTIYF.

In its sample, this clone was seen a few times. The chain employs TRBV25-1 and TRBJ1-2; D unclear. The germline gives CDR1 MGHDK, CDR2 SYGVNS. The CDR3 totals 12 residues. V was cut by 3 bases and J by 8 bases, with 10 bases left in between. This CDR3 reads CASSEIKDGYTF. The CDR3 DNA follows: TGTGCCAGCAGTGAGATCAAGGACGGCTACACCTTC.

The chain links TRBV6-5 to TRBJ1-1; D is possibly TRBD1 (5 bases). CDR1 is MNHEY, CDR2 SVGAGI, per germline. This CDR3 spans 15 amino acids. V lost 0 bases and J lost 3, with 11 bases in between. The CDR3 is CASSYSGRAHTEAFF. For the CDR3, the DNA is TGTGCCAGCAGTTACTCGGGCAGGGCCCACACTGAAGCTTTCTTT.

The chain has TRBV5-1 and TRBJ1-1; D might be TRBD1 (5 bases). This CDR3 is built from 14 residues. V lost 3 bases and J 3 bases, leaving 12 bases between the germline ends. Germline-derived CDR1 and CDR2 are SGHRS and YFSETQ. The CDR3 nucleotides are TGCGCCAGCAGCTGGCAGGGTACGGACACTGAAGCTTTCTTT. It encodes CASSWQGTDTEAFF.

The J gene is TRBJ1-5, the V gene TRBV7-6; 9 nucleotides align to TRBD1. V lost 5 bases, J lost 5 bases, and 7 bases stayed unmatched. The CDR3 totals 15 residues. CDR1 is SGHVS, CDR2 FNYEAQ, per germline. This chain's CDR3 is CASSPGTGLYQPQHF. For the CDR3, the DNA is TGTGCCAGCAGCCCCGGGACAGGGCTATATCAGCCCCAGCATTTT.

The chain couples TRBV5-1 to TRBJ1-6; tentative D call: TRBD1 (5 bases). The V gene's germline CDR1 is SGHRS and CDR2 YFSETQ. The V and J ends lost 0 bases and 10 bases respectively, with 11 bases between them. The CDR3 is made up of 14 amino acids. CDR3 bases: TGCGCCAGCAGCTTGGAAGGTAGGGACTCACCCCTCCACTTT. This translates into CASSLEGRDSPLHF.

The chain recombines TRBV29-1 with TRBJ2-1; 14 nucleotides line up with TRBD2. From germline, CDR1 is SQVTM and CDR2 ANQGSEA. The junction had 12 bases not matched to a gene; V was cut back by 5 bases and J by 6 bases. CDR3 length: 17 residues. The DNA of the CDR3 is TGCAGCGTTACCAGACTAGCGGGGGGGGCAGGGGGCAATGAGCAGTTCTTC. This encodes CSVTRLAGGAGGNEQFF.

A word on this clone: At one boundary the junction diverges from the germline segment, which might be a read error. The rearrangement joins TRBV19 to TRBJ2-7; a weak D match, TRBD1 (7 bases). Germline loops: CDR1 LNHDA, CDR2 SQIVND (reference sequence). The length of the CDR3 is 15 residues. Here the CDR3 reads CASSRGTPELRDREF. Written as DNA, the CDR3 is TGTGCCAGTAGTAGGGGAACACCCGAACTGCGGGACAGAGAGTTC. Combining the CDR3 with reference TRBV19 and TRBJ2-7 gives the whole variable domain DGGITQSPKYLFRKEGQNVTLSCEQNLNHDAMYWYRQDPGQGLRLIYYSQIVNDFQKGDIAEGYSVSREKKESFPLTVTSAQKNPTAFYLCASSRGTPELRDREFGPGTRLTVT.

The chain carries TRBV5-6 and TRBJ2-2, with TRBD2 matching over 8 bases. This CDR3 region has 15 residues. Unmatched junction bases numbered 3, after V lost 4 bases and J lost 1 base. The germline V gene encodes CDR1 SGHDT and CDR2 YYEEEE. CDR3 sequence: CASSERGGNTGELFF. The CDR3 DNA reads as TGTGCCAGCAGCGAACGGGGGGGGAACACCGGGGAGCTGTTTTTT.

The rearrangement links TRBV5-1 to TRBJ1-1; 7 bases match TRBD1. The germline gives CDR1 SGHRS, CDR2 YFSETQ. The CDR3 has 14 amino acids. V shed 4 bases and J 5 bases; nucleotides not matched to a gene: 8. CDR3 sequence: CASSLTGLGTEAFF. The CDR3 DNA sequence: TGCGCCAGCAGCCTGACAGGGCTGGGGACTGAAGCTTTCTTT.

This clone was seen a few times. This chain joins TRBV4-1 and TRBJ2-3, with TRBD1 matching 9 bases. Losses at the gene ends were 3 bases for V and 5 bases for J; bases not matched to a gene: 6. The CDR3 runs to 15 residues. Per the germline V gene, CDR1 is MGHRA and CDR2 is YSYEKL. The CDR3 loop is CASSQTGTGLDTQYF. For the CDR3, the DNA is TGCGCCAGCAGCCAGACCGGGACAGGGTTAGATACGCAGTATTTT.

The chain couples TRBV9 to TRBJ1-1; D gene unclear. The CDR3 loop spans 14 amino acids. CDR1 and CDR2 (germline): SGDLS, YYNGEE. Trimming pared 4 bases from V and 1 base from J, leaving 11 bases between. The CDR3 is CASSPQVGNTEAFF. CDR3 bases: TGTGCCAGCAGCCCCCAGGTAGGGAACACTGAAGCTTTCTTT.

Sample share makes this clone medium-sized. The chain joins TRBV5-8 to TRBJ2-7; D unclear. CDR3 length: 13 residues. V dropped 2 bases and J dropped 0 bases, with 6 bases sitting between them. CDR1 is SGHTS and CDR2 is YDEGEE in the germline V gene. CDR3 coding DNA: TGTGCCAGCAGCTTTATGGGCTCCTACGAGCAGTACTTC. It specifies CASSFMGSYEQYF.

Turning to this clone: Other DNA sequences in the sample encode the same CDR3. The chain is built from TRBV9 and TRBJ1-2; D is perhaps TRBD1 (6 bases). The CDR3 has 13 residues. Trimming removed 2 bases at V and 2 bases at J, with 7 bases between. Germline V gene sequence: CDR1 SGDLS, CDR2 YYNGEE. This CDR3 is CASSVQGNYGYTF. As DNA, the CDR3 is TGTGCCAGCAGCGTCCAGGGGAACTATGGCTACACCTTC.

This chain connects TRBV5-1 to TRBJ2-7; 9 bases match TRBD1. The V and J ends lost 3 bases and 5 bases, in that order; junction bases with no gene match: 9. Germline V gene data show CDR1 as SGHRS and CDR2 as YFSETQ. The CDR3 runs 15 residues. The CDR3 region has the DNA TGCGCCAGCAGCTCAACCGGGACAGGGTTCCACGAGCAGTACTTC. Amino acid sequence: CASSSTGTGFHEQYF.

The chain links TRBV6-5 to TRBJ1-2; perhaps TRBD1 as D (6 bases). Per germline, CDR1 MNHEY and CDR2 SVGAGI. Trimming pared 1 base from V and 4 bases from J, leaving 13 bases between. The CDR3 covers 15 residues. CDR3 DNA: TGTGCCAGCAGTTACTACAACACAGGGTCCTATGGCTACACCTTC. Protein product: CASSYYNTGSYGYTF.

CDR3 amino acids: CASSFTSGDQETQYF. The DNA for the CDR3 is TGTGCCAGCAGCTTTACTAGCGGGGACCAAGAGACCCAGTACTTC. The V call is TRBV11-2, the J call TRBJ2-5, with 10 bases matching TRBD2. The germline CDR1 and CDR2 sequences are SGHAT and FQNNGV. V lost 3 bases, J lost 0 bases, and 1 base stayed unmatched. This CDR3 is built from 15 residues.

V usage is TRBV14 and J usage is TRBJ2-2; a possible D gene is TRBD1 (6 bases). Germline V gene sequence: CDR1 SGHDN, CDR2 FVKESK. The CDR3 consists of 16 residues. V was pared by 4 bases and J by 1 base, with 13 bases between. The CDR3 sequence is CASSRGLARNTGELFF. The CDR3 nucleotides are TGTGCCAGCAGCCGGGGGCTAGCACGGAACACCGGGGAGCTGTTTTTT.

The rearrangement links TRBV2 to TRBJ2-5; D possibly uses TRBD1 or TRBD2 (5 bases each). The V and J ends lost 8 bases and 5 bases respectively, with 12 bases between them. The CDR3 totals 12 residues. The germline CDR1 and CDR2 sequences are SNHLY and FYNNEI. The CDR3 DNA reads as TGTGCCAGCCGGGCTGAGGGGGAGACCCAGTACTTC. The encoded protein is CASRAEGETQYF.

J is TRBJ1-6 and V is TRBV30; unclear D gene. The V end was cut by 0 bases, the J end by 0 bases, with 9 bases between. The germline CDR1 and CDR2 sequences are GTSNPN and SVGIG (reference sequence). The CDR3 has 16 amino acids. The CDR3 protein is CAWSVWDSSYNSPLHF. The CDR3 DNA follows: TGTGCCTGGAGTGTTTGGGATAGCTCCTATAATTCACCCCTCCACTTT.

Comments on this clone: This sample also contains other DNA sequences that code for the same CDR3. The chain is built from TRBV4-3 and TRBJ2-3; no definite D call. The CDR3 loop spans 12 amino acids. Germline loops: CDR1 LGHNA, CDR2 YSLEER. The V end was cut by 1 base, the J end by 6 bases, with 5 bases between. In DNA, the CDR3 is TGCGCCAGCAGCCAAGCAAGCGATACGCAGTATTTT. This codes for CASSQASDTQYF.

The genes are TRBV11-1 and TRBJ2-5; TRBD2 might be the D (6 bases). Deletions cut 4 bases from V and 4 bases from J, with 19 bases between. CDR1 and CDR2 from the germline V gene are SGHAT and FQDESV (reference sequence). This CDR3 comprises 16 residues. CDR3 bases: TGTGCCAGCAGCTCTCGGGGAGAGGGACTGATAGAGACCCAGTACTTC. This translates into CASSSRGEGLIETQYF.